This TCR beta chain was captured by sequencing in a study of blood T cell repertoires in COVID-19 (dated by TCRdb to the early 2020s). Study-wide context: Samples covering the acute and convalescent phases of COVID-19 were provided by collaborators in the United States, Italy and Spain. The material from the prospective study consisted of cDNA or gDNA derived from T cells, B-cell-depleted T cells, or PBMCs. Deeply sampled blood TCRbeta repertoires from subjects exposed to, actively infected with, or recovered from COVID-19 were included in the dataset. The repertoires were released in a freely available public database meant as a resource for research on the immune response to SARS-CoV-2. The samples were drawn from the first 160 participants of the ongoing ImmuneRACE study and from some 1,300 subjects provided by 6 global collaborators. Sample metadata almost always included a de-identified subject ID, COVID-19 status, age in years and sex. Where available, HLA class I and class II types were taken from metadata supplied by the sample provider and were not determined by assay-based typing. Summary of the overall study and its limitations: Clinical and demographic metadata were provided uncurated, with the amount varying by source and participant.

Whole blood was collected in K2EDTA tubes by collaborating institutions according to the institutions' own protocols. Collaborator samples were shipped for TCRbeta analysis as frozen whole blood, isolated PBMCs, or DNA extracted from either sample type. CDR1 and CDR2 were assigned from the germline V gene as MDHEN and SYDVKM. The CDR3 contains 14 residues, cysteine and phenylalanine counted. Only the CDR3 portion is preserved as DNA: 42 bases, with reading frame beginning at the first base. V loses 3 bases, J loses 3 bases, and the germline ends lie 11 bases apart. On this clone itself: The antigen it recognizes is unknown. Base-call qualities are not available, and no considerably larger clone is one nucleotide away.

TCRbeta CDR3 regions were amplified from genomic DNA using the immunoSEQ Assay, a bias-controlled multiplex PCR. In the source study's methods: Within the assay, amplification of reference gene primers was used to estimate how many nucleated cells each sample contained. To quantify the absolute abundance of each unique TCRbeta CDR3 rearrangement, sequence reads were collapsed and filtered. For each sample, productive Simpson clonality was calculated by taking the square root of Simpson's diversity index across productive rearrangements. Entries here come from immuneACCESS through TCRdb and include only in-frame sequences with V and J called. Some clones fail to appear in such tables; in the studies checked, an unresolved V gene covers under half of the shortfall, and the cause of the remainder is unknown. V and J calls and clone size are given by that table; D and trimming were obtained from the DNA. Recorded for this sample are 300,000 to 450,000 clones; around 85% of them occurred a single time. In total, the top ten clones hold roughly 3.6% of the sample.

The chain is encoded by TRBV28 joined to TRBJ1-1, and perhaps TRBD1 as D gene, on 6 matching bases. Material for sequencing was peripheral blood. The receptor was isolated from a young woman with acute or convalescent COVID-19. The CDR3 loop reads CASSFSAGDTEAFF. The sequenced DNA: TGTGCCAGCAGTTTCTCGGCAGGGGACACTGAAGCTTTCTTT. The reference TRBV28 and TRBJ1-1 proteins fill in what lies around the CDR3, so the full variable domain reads DVKVTQSSRYLVKRTGEKVFLECVQDMDHENMFWYRQDPGLGLRLIYFSYDVKMKEKGDIPEGYSVSREKKERFSLILESASTNQTSMYLCASSFSAGDTEAFFGQGTRLTVV.